This paragraph covers one T cell receptor beta chain sequence. What it binds is unknown. Since a much larger clone is just one base distant, this may be a read error. Because it lacks the conserved phenylalanine or tryptophan at the end, this CDR3 is likely a read error. This entry comes from a study of blood T cells in healthy people across ages. Through a sample-barcoded 5' primer and a J-beta primer mix, a second PCR was run for roughly 6 to 12 cycles. One entry per CDR3 protein, called by TCRdb with MiXCR from the 5' RACE reads. Altogether over 1,500,000 distinct CDR3 sequences are present, roughly 49% being singletons, with the ten largest covering approximately 2%. General study points: Fewer expanded clones and more diversity marked long-lived versus aged donors.

V was trimmed by 5 bases and J by 4 bases, leaving 12 bases between them. This CDR3 has 14 residues. Germline V gives CDR1 SEHNR, CDR2 FQNEAQ (reference sequence). The J gene is TRBJ2-1, the V gene TRBV7-9; D is tentatively TRBD1 or TRBD2 (5 bases each). Sequenced material: blood. The sequence came from a woman in her forties in good health. DNA for the CDR3: TGTGCCAGCAGCCCCGGGGCCCAGTACAATGAGCAGTTCTTA. Its protein is CASSPGAQYNEQFL.